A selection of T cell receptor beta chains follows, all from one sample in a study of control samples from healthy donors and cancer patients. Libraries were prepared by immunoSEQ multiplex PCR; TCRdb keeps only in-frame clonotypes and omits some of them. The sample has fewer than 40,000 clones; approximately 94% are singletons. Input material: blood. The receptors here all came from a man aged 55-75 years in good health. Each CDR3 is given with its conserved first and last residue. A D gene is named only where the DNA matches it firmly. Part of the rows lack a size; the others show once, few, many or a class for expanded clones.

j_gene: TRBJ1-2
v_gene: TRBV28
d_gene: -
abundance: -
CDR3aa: CASGEGRDYGYTF
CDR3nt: TGTGCCAGCGGGGAGGGGCGCGACTATGGCTACACCTTC

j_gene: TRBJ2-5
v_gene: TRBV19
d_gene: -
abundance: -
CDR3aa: CASSMNGQLFQETQYF
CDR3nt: TGTGCCAGTAGTATGAACGGACAGCTTTTCCAAGAGACCCAGTACTTC

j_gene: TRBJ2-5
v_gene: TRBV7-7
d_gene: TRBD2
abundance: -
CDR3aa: CASSRSGGAKETQYF
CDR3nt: TGTGCCAGCAGCAGGAGCGGGGGGGCCAAGGAGACCCAGTACTTC

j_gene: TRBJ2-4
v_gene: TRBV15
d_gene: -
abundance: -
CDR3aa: CATSILKNIQYF
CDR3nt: TGTGCCACCAGCATTCTCAAAAACATTCAGTACTTC

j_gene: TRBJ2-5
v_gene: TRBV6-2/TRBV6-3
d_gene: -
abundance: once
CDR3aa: CASSSREGGALETQYF
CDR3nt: TGTGCCAGCAGCTCCAGGGAGGGGGGCGCCTTAGAGACCCAGTACTTC

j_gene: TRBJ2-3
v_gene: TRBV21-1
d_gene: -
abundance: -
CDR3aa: CASSIFLGQYTDTQYF
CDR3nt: TGTGCCAGCAGCATTTTTCTCGGACAGTACACAGATACGCAGTATTTT

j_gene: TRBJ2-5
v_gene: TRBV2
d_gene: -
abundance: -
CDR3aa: CASSAGQPKTQYF
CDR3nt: TGTGCCAGCAGCGCGGGACAGCCGAAGACCCAGTACTTC

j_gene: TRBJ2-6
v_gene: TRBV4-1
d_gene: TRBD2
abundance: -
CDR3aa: CASSQGVAGASSGANVLTF
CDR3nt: TGCGCCAGCAGCCAAGGAGTAGCGGGGGCCAGCTCTGGGGCCAACGTCCTGACTTTC

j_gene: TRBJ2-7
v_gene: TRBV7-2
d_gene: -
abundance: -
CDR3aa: CASSLTQGSYEQYF
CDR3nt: TGTGCCAGCAGCTTAACGCAGGGGTCCTACGAGCAGTACTTC

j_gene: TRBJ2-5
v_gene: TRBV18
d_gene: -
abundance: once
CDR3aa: CASSRTGTETQYF
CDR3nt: TGTGCCAGCTCACGCACCGGGACAGAGACCCAGTACTTC

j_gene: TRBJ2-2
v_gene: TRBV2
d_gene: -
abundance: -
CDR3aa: CASTGPGELFF
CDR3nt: TGTGCCAGCACCGGGCCCGGGGAGCTGTTTTTT

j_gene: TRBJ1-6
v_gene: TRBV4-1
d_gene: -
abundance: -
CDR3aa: CASSQDPLQGSDNSPLHF
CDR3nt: TGCGCCAGCAGCCAAGATCCACTGCAAGGTTCCGATAATTCACCCCTCCACTTT

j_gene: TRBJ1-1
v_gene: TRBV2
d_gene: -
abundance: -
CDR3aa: CASSGWQGGNTEAFF
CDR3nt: TGTGCCAGCAGTGGGTGGCAGGGAGGGAACACTGAAGCTTTCTTT

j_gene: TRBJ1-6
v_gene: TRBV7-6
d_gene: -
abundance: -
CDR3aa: CASSSQGPLSNSPLHF
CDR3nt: TGTGCCAGCAGCTCGCAGGGCCCCTTAAGCAATTCACCCCTCCACTTT

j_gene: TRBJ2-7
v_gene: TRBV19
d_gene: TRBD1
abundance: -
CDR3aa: CASSNRQGISYEQYF
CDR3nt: TGTGCCAGTAGTAACAGACAGGGGATCTCCTACGAGCAGTACTTC

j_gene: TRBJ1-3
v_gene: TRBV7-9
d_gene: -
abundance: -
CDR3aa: CASSRTGDSGNTIYF
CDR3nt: TGTGCCAGCAGCCGAACGGGAGACTCTGGAAACACCATATATTTT

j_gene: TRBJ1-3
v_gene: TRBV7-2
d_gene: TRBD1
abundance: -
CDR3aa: CASSYGQVNTIYF
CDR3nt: TGTGCCAGCAGCTACGGACAGGTGAACACCATATATTTT

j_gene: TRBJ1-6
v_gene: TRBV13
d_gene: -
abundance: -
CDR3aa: CASSLGGRNSPLHF
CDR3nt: TGTGCCAGCAGCCTCGGGGGCCGCAATTCACCCCTCCACTTT

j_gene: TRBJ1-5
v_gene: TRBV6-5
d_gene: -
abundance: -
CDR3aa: CATTRTGSTQPQHF
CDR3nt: TGTGCCACCACCAGAACAGGTTCAACTCAGCCCCAGCATTTT

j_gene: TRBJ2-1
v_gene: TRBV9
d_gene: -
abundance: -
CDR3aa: CASSVLASSYNEQFF
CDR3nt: TGTGCCAGCAGCGTATTGGCGAGCTCCTACAATGAGCAGTTCTTC

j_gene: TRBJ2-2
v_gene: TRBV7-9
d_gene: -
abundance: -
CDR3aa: CASSLDFLRGSTGELFF
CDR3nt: TGTGCCAGCAGCTTAGATTTTTTGCGGGGATCCACCGGGGAGCTGTTTTTT

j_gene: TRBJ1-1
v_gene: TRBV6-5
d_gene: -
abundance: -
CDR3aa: CASGRMNTEAFF
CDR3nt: TGTGCCAGCGGCCGGATGAACACTGAAGCTTTCTTT

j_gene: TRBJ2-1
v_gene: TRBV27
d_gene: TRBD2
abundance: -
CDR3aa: CASSPRTNLAGTYNEQFF
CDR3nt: TGTGCCAGCAGTCCCCGCACGAATCTAGCGGGGACATACAATGAGCAGTTCTTC

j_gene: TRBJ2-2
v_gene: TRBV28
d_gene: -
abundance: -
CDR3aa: CASSTGPHANTGELFF
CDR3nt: TGTGCCAGCAGTACAGGCCCCCACGCGAACACCGGGGAGCTGTTTTTT

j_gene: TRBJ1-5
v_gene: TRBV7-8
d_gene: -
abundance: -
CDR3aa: CASSLAGGNQPQHF
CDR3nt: TGTGCCAGCAGCTTAGCGGGGGGCAATCAGCCCCAGCATTTT

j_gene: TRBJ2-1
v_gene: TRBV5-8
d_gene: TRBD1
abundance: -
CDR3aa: CASSRRQGGEQFF
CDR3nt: TGTGCCAGCAGCAGGCGACAGGGGGGTGAGCAGTTCTTC

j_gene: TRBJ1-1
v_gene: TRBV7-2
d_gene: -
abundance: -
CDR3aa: CASSYSQVNTEAFF
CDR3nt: TGTGCCAGCAGCTATTCACAGGTGAACACTGAAGCTTTCTTT

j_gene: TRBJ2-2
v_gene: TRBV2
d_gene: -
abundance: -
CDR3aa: CASKEGGTGELFF
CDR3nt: TGTGCCAGCAAGGAGGGAGGAACCGGGGAGCTGTTTTTT

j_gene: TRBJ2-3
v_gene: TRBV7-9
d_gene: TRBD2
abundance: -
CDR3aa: CASLAGGSTDTQYF
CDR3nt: TGTGCCAGCCTAGCGGGCGGAAGCACAGATACGCAGTATTTT

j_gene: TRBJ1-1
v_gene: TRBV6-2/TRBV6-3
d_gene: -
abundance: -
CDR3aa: CASSLSGMNTEAFF
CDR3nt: TGTGCCAGCAGCCTCAGTGGGATGAACACTGAAGCTTTCTTT

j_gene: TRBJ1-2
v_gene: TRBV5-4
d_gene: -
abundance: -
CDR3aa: CASSWSGGYTF
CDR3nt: TGTGCCAGCAGCTGGTCGGGGGGCTACACCTTC

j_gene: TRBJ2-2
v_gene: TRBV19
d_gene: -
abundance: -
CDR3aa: CASSISSTRNTGELFF
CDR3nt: TGTGCCAGTAGTATCAGCTCTACCCGAAACACCGGGGAGCTGTTTTTT

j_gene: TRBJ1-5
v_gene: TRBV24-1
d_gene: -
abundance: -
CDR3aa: CATSDLRDEAQHF
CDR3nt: TGTGCCACCAGTGATTTGCGGGACGAAGCCCAGCATTTT

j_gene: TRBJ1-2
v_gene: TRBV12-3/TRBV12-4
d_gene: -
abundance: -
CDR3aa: CASSPGPRGYTF
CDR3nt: TGTGCCAGCAGCCCTGGCCCGAGGGGCTACACCTTC

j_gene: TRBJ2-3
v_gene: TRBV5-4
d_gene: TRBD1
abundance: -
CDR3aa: CASSSGTGRYTQYF
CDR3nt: TGTGCCAGCAGCTCCGGGACAGGGAGGTATACGCAGTATTTT

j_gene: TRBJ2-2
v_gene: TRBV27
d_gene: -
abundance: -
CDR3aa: CASKQKAANTGELFF
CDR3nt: TGTGCCAGCAAACAAAAGGCGGCTAACACCGGGGAGCTGTTTTTT

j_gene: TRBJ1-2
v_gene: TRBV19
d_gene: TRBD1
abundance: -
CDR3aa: CASLDRVNYGYTF
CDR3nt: TGTGCCAGTCTGGACAGGGTTAACTATGGCTACACCTTC

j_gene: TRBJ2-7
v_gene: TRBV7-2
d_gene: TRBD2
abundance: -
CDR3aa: CASSSRTSGGTASSYEQYF
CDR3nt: TGTGCCAGCAGCTCTAGGACTAGCGGGGGGACGGCTAGCTCCTACGAGCAGTACTTC

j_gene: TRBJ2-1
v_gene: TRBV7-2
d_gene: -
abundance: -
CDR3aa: CASGRLVNEQFF
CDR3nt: TGTGCCAGCGGAAGACTGGTCAATGAGCAGTTCTTC

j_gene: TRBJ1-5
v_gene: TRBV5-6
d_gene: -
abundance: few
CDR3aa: CASSFRGSNQPQHF
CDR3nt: TGTGCCAGCAGCTTTCGGGGAAGCAATCAGCCCCAGCATTTT

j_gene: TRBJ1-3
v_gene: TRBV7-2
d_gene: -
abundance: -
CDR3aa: CASNLAGRSGNTIYF
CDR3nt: TGTGCCAGCAACCTGGCAGGCAGATCTGGAAACACCATATATTTT

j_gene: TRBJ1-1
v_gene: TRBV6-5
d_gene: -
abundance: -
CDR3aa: CASRPGWATEAFF
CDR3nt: TGTGCCAGCAGACCGGGGTGGGCGACTGAAGCTTTCTTT

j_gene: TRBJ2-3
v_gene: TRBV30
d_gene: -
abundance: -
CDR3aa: CAWSVREGDTQYF
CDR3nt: TGTGCCTGGAGTGTACGAGAGGGGGATACGCAGTATTTT

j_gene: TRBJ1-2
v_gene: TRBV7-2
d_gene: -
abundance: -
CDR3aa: CASSLAGGNYGYTF
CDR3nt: TGTGCCAGCAGCTTAGCCGGGGGGAACTATGGCTACACCTTC

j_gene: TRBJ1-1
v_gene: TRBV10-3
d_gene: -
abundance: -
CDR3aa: CAITRGVNTEAFF
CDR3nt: TGTGCCATCACAAGGGGCGTGAACACTGAAGCTTTCTTT

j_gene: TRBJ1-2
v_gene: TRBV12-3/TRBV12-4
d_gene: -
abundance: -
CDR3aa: CASSLGRGYGYTF
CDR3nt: TGTGCCAGCAGTTTAGGGCGCGGTTATGGCTACACCTTC

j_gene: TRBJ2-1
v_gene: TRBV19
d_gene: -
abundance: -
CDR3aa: CASSRSDSYNEQFF
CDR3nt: TGTGCCAGTAGTAGATCGGACAGCTACAATGAGCAGTTCTTC

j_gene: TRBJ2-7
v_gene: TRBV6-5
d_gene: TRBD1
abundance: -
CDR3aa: CASSDRQGGTYEQYF
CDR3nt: TGTGCCAGCAGCGACAGACAGGGGGGGACCTACGAGCAGTACTTC

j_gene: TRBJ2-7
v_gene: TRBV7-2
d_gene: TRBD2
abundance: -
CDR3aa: CASSLRRGAEQYF
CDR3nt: TGTGCCAGCAGCTTAAGGCGGGGGGCCGAGCAGTACTTC

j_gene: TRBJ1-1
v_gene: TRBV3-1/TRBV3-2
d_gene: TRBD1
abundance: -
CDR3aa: CASSLRGTGDYQAFF
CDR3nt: TGTGCCAGCAGCCTCAGGGGGACAGGGGACTACCAAGCTTTCTTT

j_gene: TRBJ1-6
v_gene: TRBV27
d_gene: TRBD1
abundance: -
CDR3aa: CASSRPLGTGGQPLHF
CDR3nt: TGTGCCAGCAGTCGCCCGCTTGGGACAGGGGGCCAACCCCTCCACTTT

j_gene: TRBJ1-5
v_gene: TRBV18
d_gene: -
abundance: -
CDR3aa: CASSPGRNNQPQHF
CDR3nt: TGTGCCAGCTCACCAGGACGTAACAATCAGCCCCAGCATTTT

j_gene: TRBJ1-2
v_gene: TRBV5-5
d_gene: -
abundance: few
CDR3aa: CASSLEGPSVYGYTF
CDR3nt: TGTGCCAGCAGCTTGGAGGGGCCCTCAGTCTATGGCTACACCTTC

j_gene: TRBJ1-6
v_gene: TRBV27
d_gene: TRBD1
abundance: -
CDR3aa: CASGDREDSPLHF
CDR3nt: TGTGCCAGCGGGGACAGGGAGGATTCACCCCTCCACTTT

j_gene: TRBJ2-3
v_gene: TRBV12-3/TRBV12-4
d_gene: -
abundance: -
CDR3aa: CASSFGRIDTQYF
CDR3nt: TGTGCCAGCAGTTTTGGGAGAATAGATACGCAGTATTTT

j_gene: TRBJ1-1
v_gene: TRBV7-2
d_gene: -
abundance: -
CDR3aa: CASSLRGGITEAFF
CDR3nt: TGTGCCAGCAGCTTACGCGGGGGAATAACTGAAGCTTTCTTT

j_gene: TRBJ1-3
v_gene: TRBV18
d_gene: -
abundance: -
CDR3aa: CASSPPNEGNTIYF
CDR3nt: TGTGCCAGCTCACCTCCCAATGAAGGAAACACCATATATTTT

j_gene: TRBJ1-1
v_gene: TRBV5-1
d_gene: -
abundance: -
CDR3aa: CASSLGWGANTEAFF
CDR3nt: TGCGCCAGCAGCTTGGGTTGGGGCGCGAACACTGAAGCTTTCTTT

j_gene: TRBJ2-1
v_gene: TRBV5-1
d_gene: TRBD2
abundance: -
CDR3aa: CASSLGTSGGLSYNEQFF
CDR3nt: TGCGCCAGCAGCTTGGGGACTAGCGGGGGGCTTTCCTACAATGAGCAGTTCTTC

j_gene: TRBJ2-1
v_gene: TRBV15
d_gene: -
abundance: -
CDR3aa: CATSRDTLYNEQFF
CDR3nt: TGTGCCACCAGCAGGGACACCCTGTACAATGAGCAGTTCTTC